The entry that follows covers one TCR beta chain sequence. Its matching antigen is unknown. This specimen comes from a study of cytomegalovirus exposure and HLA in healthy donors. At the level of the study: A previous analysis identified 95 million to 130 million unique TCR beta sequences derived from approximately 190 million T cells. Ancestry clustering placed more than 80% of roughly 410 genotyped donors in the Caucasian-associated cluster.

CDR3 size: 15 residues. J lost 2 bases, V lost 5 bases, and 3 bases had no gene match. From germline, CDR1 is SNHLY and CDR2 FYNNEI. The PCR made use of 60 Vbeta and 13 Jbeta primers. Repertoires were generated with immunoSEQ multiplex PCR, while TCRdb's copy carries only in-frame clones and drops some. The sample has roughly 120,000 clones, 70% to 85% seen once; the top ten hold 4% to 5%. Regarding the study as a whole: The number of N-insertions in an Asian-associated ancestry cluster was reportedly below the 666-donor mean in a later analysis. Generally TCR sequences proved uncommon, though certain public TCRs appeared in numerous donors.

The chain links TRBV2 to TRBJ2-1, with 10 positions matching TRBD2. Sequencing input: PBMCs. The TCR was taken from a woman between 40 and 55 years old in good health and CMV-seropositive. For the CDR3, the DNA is TGTGCCAGCAGTCTTAGCGGGAGGACCTACAATGAGCAGTTCTTC. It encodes CASSLSGRTYNEQFF.